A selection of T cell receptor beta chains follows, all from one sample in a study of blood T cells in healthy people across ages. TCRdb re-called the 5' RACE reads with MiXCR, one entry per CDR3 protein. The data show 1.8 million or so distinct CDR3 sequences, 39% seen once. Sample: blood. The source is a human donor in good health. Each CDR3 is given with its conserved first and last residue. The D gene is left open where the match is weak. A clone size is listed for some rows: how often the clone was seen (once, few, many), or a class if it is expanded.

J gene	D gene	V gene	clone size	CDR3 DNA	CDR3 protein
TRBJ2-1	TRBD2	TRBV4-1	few	TGCGCCAGCAGCCAAGGGCGGAGCGGGGGGGCAACTGTGCAGTTCTTC	CASSQGRSGGATVQFF
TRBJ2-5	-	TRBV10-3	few	TGTGCCATCAGTGATTTTATGGGGTTAGGGGAGACCCAGTACTTC	CAISDFMGLGETQYF
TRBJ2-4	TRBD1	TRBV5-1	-	TGCGCCAGCAGCTCCGGATTAGGGGGCGAAAACATTCAGTACTTC	CASSSGLGGENIQYF
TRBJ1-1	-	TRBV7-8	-	TGTGCCAGCAGCGCCGCCAGGGGCGTGAACACTGAAACTTTCTTT	CASSAARGVNTETFF
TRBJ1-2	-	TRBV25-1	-	TGTGCCGGCAGTGAGCGGCTGAACTATGGCTACACCTTC	CAGSERLNYGYTF
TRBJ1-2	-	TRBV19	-	TGTGCCAGTATGGAGGGTTTCAATGGCTACACCTTC	CASMEGFNGYTF
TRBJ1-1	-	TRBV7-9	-	TGTGCCACTTTTGAACCGGGCCCGAACACTGAAGCTTTCTTT	CATFEPGPNTEAFF
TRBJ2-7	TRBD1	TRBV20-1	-	TGCAGTGCTAGAGATCGTGGGACAGGGATTGACGAGCAGTACTTC	CSARDRGTGIDEQYF
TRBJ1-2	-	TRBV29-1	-	TGCAGGGCCGGACAGTTTAACTATGGCTACACCTTC	CRAGQFNYGYTF
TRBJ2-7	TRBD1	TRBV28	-	TGTGCCAGCGTATCCCTGGGACAGGGAGCCTACGAGCAGTACTTC	CASVSLGQGAYEQYF
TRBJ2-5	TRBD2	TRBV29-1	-	TGCAGCGTTGATGGAAACGGCCAGGGAGGGGAGACCCAGTACTTC	CSVDGNGQGGETQYF
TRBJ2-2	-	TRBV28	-	TGTGCCAGCAGTTTTGGACTCACCGGGGAGCTGTTTTTT	CASSFGLTGELFF
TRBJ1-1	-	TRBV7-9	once	TGTGCCAGCAGCTTCCTGGGCCGCGGGATCGTCACTGAAGCTTTCTTT	CASSFLGRGIVTEAFF
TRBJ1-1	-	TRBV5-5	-	TGTGCCAGCAGCCCGCACGGGCGGGAAGCTTTCTTT	CASSPHGREAFF
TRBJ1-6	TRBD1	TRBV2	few	TGTGCCAGCAGTCGGACAGGGGAGTATTCACCCCTCCACTTT	CASSRTGEYSPLHF
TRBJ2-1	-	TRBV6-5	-	TGTGCCAGCACCGAAGGGGGGGCGCTGAATGAGCAGTTCTTC	CASTEGGALNEQFF
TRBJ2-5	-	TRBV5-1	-	TGCGCCAGCAGCTCGACACGGGGCAGGGGAGAGACCCAGTACTTC	CASSSTRGRGETQYF
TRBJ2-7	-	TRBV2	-	TGTGCCAGCAGTGCTAGGTTCGAGCAGTACTTC	CASSARFEQYF